One sample yielded the 32 T cell receptor beta chains listed below, sequenced in a study of long-term antiretroviral therapy in people with HIV (dated by TCRdb to about 2022). Sequencing of the TRB variable region was done with the immunoSEQ hsTCRB v3.0 assay at survey level resolution. Here the immuneACCESS table is served through TCRdb, limited to in-frame sequences with V and J called. Missing clones are a known gap in these copies; in checked studies unresolved V genes cover under half, and the rest lacks a known reason. Counted in this sample were around 16,000 clones; approximately 90% of them appeared once. The top ten clonotypes cover more than 10% of the sample. Here the sequenced sample was unsorted PBMCs, taken 0.7 years before starting antiretroviral therapy. These receptors were obtained from a man between 45 and 60 years old with HIV.

This clone was observed a single time. This chain uses TRBV19 with TRBJ2-4, with D unresolved. Germline loops: CDR1 LNHDA, CDR2 SQIVND (reference sequence). The V end was cut by 4 bases, the J end by 1 base, with 14 bases between. The CDR3 has 16 residues. The CDR3 loop reads CASSKGGGSAKNIQYF. The DNA of the CDR3 is TGTGCCAGTAGTAAGGGCGGTGGGTCGGCCAAAAACATTCAGTACTTC.

This sequence joins TRBV6-6 and TRBJ2-5; D tentatively reads TRBD1 or TRBD2 (5 bases each). V dropped 0 bases and J dropped 5 bases, with 16 bases sitting between them. The germline gives CDR1 MNHNY, CDR2 SVGAGI (reference sequence). This CDR3 is 16 amino acids long. The DNA of the CDR3 is TGTGCCAGCAGTTACTCGAGGGGACCCCGTTTCGAGACCCAGTACTTC. Encoded protein: CASSYSRGPRFETQYF.

The rearrangement uses TRBV5-1 and TRBJ1-4; 9 positions agree with TRBD1. The V segment lost 4 bases and the J segment 8 bases; nucleotides outside the gene matches: 9. Germline loops: CDR1 SGHRS, CDR2 YFSETQ. The CDR3 has 15 amino acids. The chain's CDR3 is CASSPAQGAGEKLFF. CDR3 coding DNA: TGCGCCAGCAGCCCAGCACAGGGGGCAGGGGAAAAACTGTTTTTT.

This chain uses TRBV14 with TRBJ1-1, with D unresolved. Germline CDR1 SGHDN, CDR2 FVKESK. The length of the CDR3 is 14 residues. The V end was cut by 3 bases, the J end by 4 bases, with 12 bases between. This CDR3 reads CASSQPPGVTEAFF. CDR3 DNA sequence: TGTGCCAGCAGCCAGCCCCCCGGGGTCACTGAAGCTTTCTTT.

The CDR3 bases are TGCGCCAGCAGCAGGGGACTAGCGGACAGCTCCTACAATGAGCAGTTCTTC. It codes for CASSRGLADSSYNEQFF. The rearrangement joins TRBV5-1 to TRBJ2-1; TRBD2 aligns across 11 bases. Unmatched junction bases numbered 6, after V lost 4 bases and J lost 0 bases. This CDR3 spans 17 amino acids. CDR1 and CDR2 (germline): SGHRS, YFSETQ.

The rearrangement uses TRBV7-3 and TRBJ1-1, with D tentatively TRBD1 (6 bases). Germline V gene sequence: CDR1 SGHTA, CDR2 FQGTGA. Trimming took 5 bases from V and 4 from J, leaving 11 bases between them. The CDR3 runs to 13 residues. The CDR3 region has the DNA TGTGCCAGCAGCAGCTCAGGGGCCACTGAAGCTTTCTTT. The encoded protein is CASSSSGATEAFF. The entire variable domain, with the rest obtained from reference TRBV7-3 and TRBJ1-1, is as follows: GAGVSQTPSNKVTEKGKYVELRCDPISGHTALYWYRQSLGQGPEFLIYFQGTGAADDSGLPNDRFFAVRPEGSVSTLKIQRTERGDSAVYLCASSSSGATEAFFGQGTRLTVV.

Only a few counts were recorded for this clone. The chain recombines TRBV29-1 with TRBJ2-3, with TRBD1 identical over 7 bases. Trimming removed 5 bases from V and 6 bases from J; junction bases left unmatched: 11. This CDR3 spans 14 amino acids. Germline V lookup: CDR1 SQVTM, CDR2 ANQGSEA. In DNA, the CDR3 is TGCAGCGTTACCGGGACAGCTGGCGCGGATACGCAGTATTTT. Its protein product is CSVTGTAGADTQYF.

The chain couples TRBV20-1 to TRBJ1-2; D call uncertain. V was clipped by 4 bases and J by 5 bases, with 2 bases between them. The CDR3 consists of 9 residues. CDR1 and CDR2 from the germline V gene are DFQATT and SNEGSKA (reference sequence). The CDR3 is CSAIYGYTF. The DNA of the CDR3 is TGCAGTGCTATTTATGGCTACACCTTC.

The chain has TRBV13 and TRBJ2-7; 8 positions match TRBD2. The J segment lost 4 bases and the V segment lost 3 bases, leaving 8 bases of the junction unmatched. This CDR3 spans 15 amino acids. Germline CDR1 is PRHDT and CDR2 is FYEKMQ (reference sequence). The DNA for the CDR3 is TGTGCCAGCAGCTTCCGGGGGGGCTCGACTTACGAGCAGTACTTC. Amino acids: CASSFRGGSTYEQYF.

The V call is TRBV5-1, the J call TRBJ2-5; maybe TRBD1 (6 bases). The CDR3 spans 14 residues. V lost 2 bases and J lost 0, with 8 bases in between. Germline loops: CDR1 SGHRS, CDR2 YFSETQ. Here the CDR3 DNA reads TGCGCCAGCAGCTTACAGGGAGACCAAGAGACCCAGTACTTC. Protein product: CASSLQGDQETQYF.

V usage is TRBV2 and J usage is TRBJ2-7; 7 bases fit TRBD2. CDR1 is SNHLY and CDR2 is FYNNEI in the germline V gene. Germline trimming cut 7 bases from V and 6 bases from J; bases unmatched to any gene: 9. The CDR3 consists of 13 residues. The CDR3 loop is CASNEGREFEQYF. The CDR3 DNA reads TGTGCCAGCAACGAGGGGCGGGAGTTCGAGCAGTACTTC.

The rearrangement links TRBV7-2 to TRBJ1-5, with a possible D match to TRBD1 (6 bases). With 3 bases removed from V and 7 bases from J, the gap between germline ends came to 16 bases. The germline V gene encodes CDR1 SGHTA and CDR2 FQGNSA. CDR3 length equals 15 residues. The CDR3 is CASSLEGGREQPQHF. CDR3 coding DNA: TGTGCCAGCAGCTTGGAAGGGGGGCGGGAACAGCCCCAGCATTTT.

The chain is built from TRBV10-3 and TRBJ2-5; a weak D match, TRBD2 (6 bases). Trimming removed 6 bases from V and 7 bases from J, with 18 bases in between. CDR3 length: 14 amino acids. CDR1 is ENHRY, CDR2 SYGVKD, per germline. CDR3: CAISGSGVRTTQYF. CDR3 DNA: TGTGCCATCAGCGGTTCGGGGGTTCGGACGACCCAGTACTTC.

This rearrangement joins TRBV11-2 to TRBJ1-5; TRBD1 agrees at 9 bases. J was trimmed by 5 bases and V by 3 bases; bases with no gene match: 5. Germline values: CDR1 SGHAT, CDR2 FQNNGV. The CDR3 has 15 amino acids. The CDR3 loop reads CASSFDRGFHQPQHF. CDR3 DNA: TGTGCCAGCAGCTTCGACAGGGGGTTTCATCAGCCCCAGCATTTT.

The chain couples TRBV6-1 to TRBJ1-1; D might be TRBD1 (5 bases). From germline, CDR1 is MNHNS and CDR2 SASEGT. This CDR3 has 14 amino acids. The V gene lost 2 bases and the J gene lost 5 bases, with 12 bases spanning the gap. CDR3 in DNA: TGTGCCAGCAGTGAACCCGGGGGGGGGACTGAAGCTTTCTTT. Translating it yields CASSEPGGGTEAFF.

The chain recombines TRBV6-1 with TRBJ2-3; D is perhaps TRBD2 (6 bases). The V and J ends lost 6 bases and 4 bases respectively, with 17 bases between them. Germline CDR1 MNHNS, CDR2 SASEGT. The CDR3 is made up of 15 amino acids. The chain's CDR3 is CASRPSGVSADTQYF. CDR3 DNA: TGTGCCAGCAGACCTTCGGGGGTAAGCGCAGATACGCAGTATTTT.

This chain connects TRBV11-1 to TRBJ1-5; 9 positions agree with TRBD1. V was pared by 5 bases and J by 6 bases, with 5 bases of the junction left unmatched. This CDR3 is built from 14 residues. The germline CDR1 and CDR2 sequences are SGHAT and FQDESV (reference sequence). CDR3 amino acids: CASSPGQGAQPQHF. For the CDR3, the DNA is TGTGCCAGCAGCCCGGGACAGGGTGCTCAGCCCCAGCATTTT.

The chain combines TRBV7-2 with TRBJ2-5; TRBD1 agrees at 7 bases. The germline V gene encodes CDR1 SGHTA and CDR2 FQGNSA. J was trimmed by 2 bases and V by 2 bases; bases with no gene match: 5. CDR3 size: 15 residues. The CDR3 spells CASSLYGTAQETQYF. CDR3 bases: TGTGCCAGCAGCTTATACGGGACAGCTCAAGAGACCCAGTACTTC.

This chain links TRBV5-1 with TRBJ2-5; the D gene is possibly TRBD2 (6 bases). Trimming removed 5 bases at V and 3 bases at J, with 17 bases between. Germline V gene sequence: CDR1 SGHRS, CDR2 YFSETQ. The CDR3 has 15 amino acids. The CDR3 loop is CASSINSGEEETQYF. Here the CDR3 DNA reads TGCGCCAGCAGTATAAATAGCGGAGAAGAAGAGACCCAGTACTTC.

The genes are TRBV5-4 and TRBJ2-5; D ambiguous. The germline V gene encodes CDR1 SGHNT and CDR2 YYREEE (reference sequence). The CDR3 sequence is 12 residues long. With 0 bases removed from V and 5 bases from J, the gap between germline ends came to 5 bases. CDR3 DNA sequence: TGTGCCAGCAGCTTGGCCTGGGAGACCCAGTACTTC. It specifies CASSLAWETQYF.

This clone appeared a single time. The V call is TRBV27, the J call TRBJ1-5, with D possibly being TRBD1 (6 bases). V shed 3 bases and J shed 6 bases, with 15 bases lying between them. Germline CDR1 MNHEY, CDR2 SMNVEV (reference sequence). The length of the CDR3 is 15 residues. The CDR3 protein is CASSFRPGVFQPQHF. In DNA, the CDR3 is TGTGCCAGCAGTTTTAGGCCAGGGGTTTTTCAGCCCCAGCATTTT.

This clone was counted once. The chain links TRBV25-1 to TRBJ2-3; D is possibly TRBD1 (6 bases). V was cut by 7 bases and J by 0 bases, with 17 bases left in between. Germline V gene data show CDR1 as MGHDK and CDR2 as SYGVNS. The CDR3 length is 16 residues. DNA of the CDR3: TGTGCCAGCACCCTTAACAGGGCTTCTAGCACAGATACGCAGTATTTT. Its translation is CASTLNRASSTDTQYF.

The chain links TRBV11-2 to TRBJ2-5, with D possibly TRBD1 on 6 matching bases. CDR1 is SGHAT, CDR2 FQNNGV, per germline. This CDR3 contains 14 residues. The germline V and J ends were trimmed by 4 bases and 5 bases, with 14 bases remaining between them. The CDR3 reads CASSSGQFWETQYF. CDR3 nucleotides: TGTGCCAGCAGCTCCGGACAGTTCTGGGAGACCCAGTACTTC.

The chain joins TRBV28 to TRBJ2-1, with 9 bases fitting TRBD2. The germline V gene encodes CDR1 MDHEN and CDR2 SYDVKM. V trimming: 6 bases; J trimming: 6 bases; junction bases outside the gene matches: 6. This CDR3 has 14 amino acids. The CDR3 DNA reads as TGTGCCAGCAGGCGCGGGGGGGCTCTCAATGAGCAGTTCTTC. As protein: CASRRGGALNEQFF.

In its sample, this clone was seen a few times. The genes are TRBV6-1 and TRBJ2-2; D perhaps matches TRBD2 (6 bases). V shed 6 bases and J shed 2 bases, with 13 bases lying between them. Germline V CDR1 and CDR2: MNHNS, SASEGT. The CDR3 covers 15 residues. The CDR3 region is CASRIAGYNTGELFF. The CDR3 DNA reads TGTGCCAGCAGGATCGCGGGATACAACACCGGGGAGCTGTTTTTT.

This sequence joins TRBV13 and TRBJ1-2; no firm D call. Trimming removed 1 base from V and 3 bases from J, with 3 bases in between. The CDR3 is made up of 12 amino acids. From germline, CDR1 is PRHDT and CDR2 FYEKMQ (reference sequence). The CDR3 protein is CASSLVHYGYTF. DNA for the CDR3: TGTGCCAGCAGCTTAGTCCACTATGGCTACACCTTC.

The chain recombines TRBV4-1 with TRBJ2-3; tentatively, D is TRBD2 (7 bases). The CDR3 spans 17 residues. V lost 3 bases and J lost 1, with 17 bases in between. Germline V CDR1 and CDR2: MGHRA, YSYEKL. The CDR3 region is CASSHGRGGGRTDTQYF. As DNA, the CDR3 is TGCGCCAGCAGCCATGGACGAGGGGGGGGTCGCACAGATACGCAGTATTTT.

The chain couples TRBV25-1 to TRBJ1-2, with D hard to call. From germline, CDR1 is MGHDK and CDR2 SYGVNS. Trimming took 4 bases from V and 5 from J, leaving 14 bases between them. CDR3 length equals 14 residues. The CDR3 spells CASSGTRARYGYTF. In DNA, the CDR3 is TGTGCCAGCAGTGGCACCCGGGCAAGATATGGCTACACCTTC.

This CDR3 is CASSPDRAGYTF. The CDR3 DNA reads as TGTGCCAGCAGCCCGGACAGGGCTGGCTACACCTTC. The chain combines TRBV14 with TRBJ1-2, with 8 bases lining up with TRBD1. CDR3 length: 12 amino acids. V shed 4 bases and J 7 bases; nucleotides not matched to a gene: 2. Germline V gene data show CDR1 as SGHDN and CDR2 as FVKESK.

The genes are TRBV5-1 and TRBJ1-2; 7 bases align to TRBD1. The CDR3 extends over 15 amino acids. Trimming took 6 bases from V and 6 from J; bases not matched to a gene: 14. Germline CDR1 is SGHRS and CDR2 is YFSETQ. The CDR3 loop reads CASTQNRGLWDGYTF. CDR3 nucleotide sequence: TGCGCCAGCACCCAAAATAGGGGGCTTTGGGATGGCTACACCTTC.

V usage is TRBV9 and J usage is TRBJ2-7; 8 bases are a match to TRBD1. This CDR3 is built from 14 residues. V lost 3 bases to trimming and J lost 2 bases; unmatched junction nucleotides: 4. Germline lookup yields CDR1 SGDLS and CDR2 YYNGEE. The CDR3 coding sequence is TGTGCCAGCAGCGCAGGGGGCTCAACCTACGAGCAGTACTTC. The encoded protein is CASSAGGSTYEQYF. Based on the CDR3 plus reference TRBV9 and TRBJ2-7, the full variable domain is DSGVTQTPKHLITATGQRVTLRCSPRSGDLSVYWYQQSLDQGLQFLIQYYNGEERAKGNILERFSAQQFPDLHSELNLSSLELGDSALYFCASSAGGSTYEQYFGPGTRLTVT.

This clone was recorded once. The J gene is TRBJ2-1, the V gene TRBV7-9, with 10 bases matching TRBD2. The CDR3 extends over 14 amino acids. The V segment lost 6 bases and the J segment 5 bases; nucleotides outside the gene matches: 4. Germline V gene data show CDR1 as SEHNR and CDR2 as FQNEAQ (reference sequence). The CDR3 DNA sequence: TGTGCCAGCAGTCATAGCGGGAGGAACAATGAGCAGTTCTTC. Its translation: CASSHSGRNNEQFF.